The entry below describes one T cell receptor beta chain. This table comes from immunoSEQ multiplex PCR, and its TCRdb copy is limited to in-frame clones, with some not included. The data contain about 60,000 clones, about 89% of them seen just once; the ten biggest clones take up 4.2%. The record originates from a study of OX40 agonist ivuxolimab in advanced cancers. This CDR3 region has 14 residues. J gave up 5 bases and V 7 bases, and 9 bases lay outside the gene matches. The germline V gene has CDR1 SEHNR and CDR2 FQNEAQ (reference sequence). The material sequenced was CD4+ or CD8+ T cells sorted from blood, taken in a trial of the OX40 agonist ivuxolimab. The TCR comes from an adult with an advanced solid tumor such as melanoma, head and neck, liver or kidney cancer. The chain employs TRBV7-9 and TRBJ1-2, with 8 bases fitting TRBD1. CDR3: CASTVDRGIYGYTF. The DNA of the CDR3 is TGTGCCAGCACCGTAGACAGGGGCATTTATGGCTACACCTTC. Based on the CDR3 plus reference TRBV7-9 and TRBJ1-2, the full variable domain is DTGVSQNPRHKITKRGQNVTFRCDPISEHNRLYWYRQTLGQGPEFLTYFQNEAQLEKSRLLSDRFSAERPKGSFSTLEIQRTEQGDSAMYLCASTVDRGIYGYTFGSGTRLTVV.